The 14 T cell receptor beta chains listed next were all sequenced from one sample in a study of blood T cell repertoires in COVID-19. Measured with immunoSEQ multiplex PCR; TCRdb has only the in-frame clones, and not every one. The data show about 250,000 clones, over 75% seen once. The sample comprised PBMCs or T cells enriched from blood (not recorded which). Source of these receptors: a man in his forties who had recovered from COVID-19.

The J gene is TRBJ2-3, the V gene TRBV11-2; TRBD1 is a possible D gene (6 bases). V lost 0 bases to trimming and J lost 3 bases, with 19 bases between them. There are 18 residues in the CDR3. Germline V gene sequence: CDR1 SGHAT, CDR2 FQNNGV. CDR3 nucleotides: TGTGCCAGCAGCTTAGATCATGTGGGGGCATTAGAGACAGATACGCAGTATTTT. Translation gives CASSLDHVGALETDTQYF.

This clone is a singleton in its sample. The J gene is TRBJ1-1, the V gene TRBV21-1; the table's D gene call, TRBD1, was not cross checked with the DNA. TRBV21-1 constitutes a pseudogene. CDR3 size: 19 residues. The CDR3 protein is CASSKEEFSGRAGGTEAFF. DNA of the CDR3: TGTGCCAGCAGCAAAGAGGAGTTTTCGGGCAGGGCAGGGGGCACTGAAGCTTTCTTT.

This clone occurred many times. The chain couples TRBV6-5 to TRBJ2-3; 7 positions match TRBD2. This CDR3 has 16 residues. The germline V gene encodes CDR1 MNHEY and CDR2 SVGAGI. V lost 4 bases, J lost 1 base, and 8 bases stayed unmatched. This CDR3 is CASSSPGGLRTDTQYF. CDR3 sequence (DNA): TGTGCCAGCAGTTCCCCGGGGGGACTTCGCACAGATACGCAGTATTTT.

The genes are TRBV14 and TRBJ2-7, with D possibly matching TRBD2 (6 bases). CDR3 length equals 16 residues. CDR1 and CDR2 from the germline V gene are SGHDN and FVKESK. With 1 base removed from V and 0 bases from J, the gap between germline ends came to 13 bases. The CDR3, as DNA: TGTGCCAGCAGCCAAGTTCTCGGCGGGGACTCCTACGAGCAGTACTTC. It yields the protein CASSQVLGGDSYEQYF. The full variable domain, in which reference TRBV14 and TRBJ2-7 provide the parts outside the CDR3, is EAGVTQFPSHSVIEKGQTVTLRCDPISGHDNLYWYRRVMGKEIKFLLHFVKESKQDESGMPNNRFLAERTGGTYSTLKVQPAELEDSGVYFCASSQVLGGDSYEQYFGPGTRLTVT.

The chain has TRBV7-2 and TRBJ1-2, with 8 bases lining up with TRBD1. Looked up from germline, CDR1 is SGHTA and CDR2 is FQGNSA. The ends lost 3 bases at V and 11 bases at J; junction bases unmatched: 8. The CDR3 covers 13 residues. The CDR3 DNA sequence: TGTGCCAGCAGCTTGGTCGCAGGGGGCGTTTACACCTTC. It yields the protein CASSLVAGGVYTF.

The gene calls are TRBV29-1 and TRBJ1-4; D perhaps matches TRBD1 (6 bases). The CDR3 covers 14 residues. V was trimmed by 6 bases and J by 8 bases, leaving 19 bases between them. Germline V gene lookup returns CDR1 SQVTM and CDR2 ANQGSEA. CDR3 sequence reads: CSVERGGTGEKLFF. Here the CDR3 DNA reads TGCAGCGTCGAAAGAGGGGGAACGGGAGAAAAACTGTTTTTT.

This chain connects TRBV21-1 to TRBJ1-5; the tabulated D call, TRBD1, remains unverified against the DNA. TRBV21-1 is marked as a pseudogene. The CDR3 sequence is 18 residues long. The CDR3 coding sequence is TGTGCCAGCAGCAAAGTTGGACAGGGGCCTGATAGCAATCAGCCCCAGCATTTT. This sequence encodes CASSKVGQGPDSNQPQHF.

The V and J genes are TRBV19 and TRBJ1-2; D gene ambiguous. CDR1 is LNHDA and CDR2 is SQIVND in the germline V gene (reference sequence). V was trimmed by 3 bases and J by 6 bases, leaving 11 bases between them. CDR3 size: 13 residues. In nucleotides, the CDR3 is TGTGCCAGTAGTATCTCACTGAATGATGGCTACACCTTC. Amino acids: CASSISLNDGYTF.

The gene calls are TRBV5-1 and TRBJ1-5, with unresolved D. Germline V gene sequence: CDR1 SGHRS, CDR2 YFSETQ. Trimming cost V 2 bases and J 11 bases, with 11 bases left between them. This CDR3 is 12 amino acids long. The CDR3 DNA sequence: TGCGCCAGCAGCTTTTGGGAGTCGGCCCAGCATTTT. Protein: CASSFWESAQHF. Combining the CDR3 with reference TRBV5-1 and TRBJ1-5 gives the whole variable domain KAGVTQTPRYLIKTRGQQVTLSCSPISGHRSVSWYQQTPGQGLQFLFEYFSETQRNKGNFPGRFSGRQFSNSRSEMNVSTLELGDSALYLCASSFWESAQHFGDGTRLSIL.

The chain joins TRBV9 to TRBJ2-7; D is perhaps TRBD2 (7 bases). The V end was cut by 2 bases, the J end by 0 bases, with 15 bases between. Germline V gene lookup returns CDR1 SGDLS and CDR2 YYNGEE. The CDR3 is made up of 16 amino acids. For the CDR3, the DNA is TGTGCCAGCAGCGTTAGGGGGGGTCCTAGCTCCTACGAGCAGTACTTC. It codes for CASSVRGGPSSYEQYF.

This clone was counted a few times. The chain combines TRBV4-1 with TRBJ2-1; D gene ambiguous. There are 15 residues in the CDR3. Trimming pared 1 base from V and 0 bases from J, leaving 7 bases between. CDR1 MGHRA and CDR2 YSYEKL come from the germline V gene. CDR3 residues: CASSQGPFSYNEQFF. As DNA, the CDR3 is TGCGCCAGCAGCCAAGGGCCCTTCTCCTACAATGAGCAGTTCTTC.

The chain is built from TRBV27 and TRBJ2-7; D is possibly TRBD2 (6 bases). The CDR3 runs 15 residues. Germline V gives CDR1 MNHEY, CDR2 SMNVEV (reference sequence). Trimming shortened V by 5 bases and J by 0 bases, and 14 bases separated the two germline ends. In DNA, the CDR3 is TGTGCCAGCAGTGGAGGGACGTCGGGCTCCTACGAGCAGTACTTC. This codes for CASSGGTSGSYEQYF.

This clone appeared a few times. The chain uses TRBV25-1 and TRBJ1-1; D gene uncertain. The CDR3 loop spans 12 amino acids. V gave up 6 bases and J gave up 4 bases, with 9 bases separating them. Looked up from germline, CDR1 is MGHDK and CDR2 is SYGVNS. Here the CDR3 DNA reads TGTGCCAGCAGAACACCGGGCACTGAAGCTTTCTTT. This gives the protein CASRTPGTEAFF.

This chain connects TRBV18 to TRBJ1-1, with 7 bases aligning to TRBD1. Germline-derived CDR1 and CDR2 are KGHSH and LQKENI. The V segment lost 4 bases and the J segment 4 bases; nucleotides outside the gene matches: 9. The CDR3 loop spans 15 amino acids. Here the CDR3 DNA reads TGTGCCAGCTCACTTGACAGGGTCAGGGGCACTGAAGCTTTCTTT. Protein product: CASSLDRVRGTEAFF.